This is a list of T cell receptor beta chains from one sample in a study of T cell repertoires in cytomegalovirus infection. MiXCR, run by TCRdb on the reads, gives a single entry per CDR3 protein. The table shows about 190,000 distinct CDR3 sequences, with under 30% occurring only once. Sequenced material: PBMCs. The receptor set was obtained from a human donor in good health (CMV status not recorded). Some clones in this sample may be carry-over from other donors' samples. CDR3s include the opening cysteine and the closing phenylalanine or tryptophan. D genes are given only for firm matches. Clone size, where shown, is once, few, many, or a class for clones that have expanded.

NA	TRBV6-1	few	TRBJ1-5	TGTGCCAGCAGTGAAGCAAGAGGGTACAATCAGCCCCAGCATTTT	CASSEARGYNQPQHF
NA	TRBV6-2/TRBV6-3	NA	TRBJ2-3	TGTGCCAGCACCCAGTACGGCACAGATACGCAGTATTTT	CASTQYGTDTQYF
TRBD1	TRBV18	NA	TRBJ2-1	TGTGCCAGCTCACCCACAGGGGGCCGGTACAATGAGCAGTTCTTC	CASSPTGGRYNEQFF
NA	TRBV3-1	few	TRBJ2-1	TGTGCCAGCAGCCAAGAGGCGGGAATAGGGAATGAGCAGTTCTTC	CASSQEAGIGNEQFF
NA	TRBV7-3	many	TRBJ2-2	TGTGCCAGCAGTCCCGCACGGGCCGGGGAGCTGTTTTTT	CASSPARAGELFF
NA	TRBV7-2	few	TRBJ1-1	TGTGCCAGCAGCTTAGTCGGGAACAGGGAAGCTTTCTTT	CASSLVGNREAFF
NA	TRBV6-5	NA	TRBJ2-3	TGTGCCAGCAGCCCAGACCCGGGGCTTCTAACAGATACGCAGTATTTT	CASSPDPGLLTDTQYF
NA	TRBV7-9	NA	TRBJ1-4	TGTGCCAGCAGCTTAGGCTATCAAGAGGGCCTCAATGAAAAACTGTTTTTT	CASSLGYQEGLNEKLFF
NA	TRBV7-8	NA	TRBJ1-4	TGTGCCAGCAGCTTGGGCAAAATGGGGGGGCTGTTTTTT	CASSLGKMGGLFF
NA	TRBV28	few	TRBJ1-5	TGTGCCAGCAGTCCGCCCCTACAAGGGTCCGGGTGGGGAGGTCAGCCCCAGCATTTT	CASSPPLQGSGWGGQPQHF
NA	TRBV3-1	NA	TRBJ1-3	TGTGCCAGCAGCTCTCGACGGGAATTCTCTGGAAACACCATATATTTT	CASSSRREFSGNTIYF
TRBD2	TRBV4-2	NA	TRBJ2-5	TGTGCCAGCAGCCAAGGGGGATGGGTAGCGGGGGCAATAGAGACCCAGTACTTC	CASSQGGWVAGAIETQYF
NA	TRBV4-1	few	TRBJ1-2	TGCGCCAGCAGCCAAGGAAGGGTGGGCTATGGCTACACCTTC	CASSQGRVGYGYTF
NA	TRBV19	few	TRBJ1-5	TGTGCCAGTATGGTGGCAGCGAATCAGCCCCAGCATTTT	CASMVAANQPQHF
NA	TRBV7-9	few	TRBJ2-1	TGTGCCAGCAGCTTTGGCGGGGAGCAGTTCTTC	CASSFGGEQFF
TRBD2	TRBV18	NA	TRBJ2-5	TGTGCCAGCTCGAAGGCTAGCGGGGGCCAAGAGACCCAGTACTTC	CASSKASGGQETQYF
NA	TRBV12-3/TRBV12-4	NA	TRBJ2-7	TGTGCCAGCAGTCGGGACGCACCCTACGAGCAGTACTTC	CASSRDAPYEQYF